The 18 T cell receptor beta chains below were found in one sample sequenced in a study of CD8+CD57+ T cells in acquired aplastic anemia. Genomic DNA, serving as template, underwent TCR beta VDJ and CDR3 profiling. TCRdb recomputed calls from the reads with MiXCR, one row per CDR3 protein. The table has more than 95,000 distinct CDR3 sequences, about two fifths seen once. For sequencing, patients were chosen who had shown expansion of CD8+CD57+ cells by flow cytometry. Material for sequencing was sorted CD4+, CD8+, or CD8+CD57+ T cells (not recorded which) from PBMCs. Receptors originate from a human donor with aplastic anemia.

This clonotype was seen only once. The genes are TRBV15 and TRBJ2-3, with D possibly matching TRBD1 (5 bases). The germline V gene encodes CDR1 LNHNV and CDR2 YYDKDF (reference sequence). The germline V and J ends were trimmed by 8 bases and 0 bases, with 18 bases remaining between them. The CDR3 runs 16 residues. CDR3 sequence: CATGETASVSTDTQYF. For the CDR3, the DNA is TGTGCCACCGGAGAGACAGCCTCTGTTAGCACAGATACGCAGTATTTT.

The chain combines TRBV6-1 with TRBJ1-6; 9 bases fit TRBD1. Germline CDR1 is MNHNS and CDR2 is SASEGT. The trim removed 7 bases at V and 11 bases at J, leaving 18 bases unmatched. The CDR3 runs 17 residues. CDR3 region: CASTAHVDRGIVPPLHF. CDR3 sequence (DNA): TGTGCCAGCACCGCCCACGTGGACAGGGGCATAGTACCACCCCTCCACTTT.

This clonotype occurred once. The chain links TRBV10-3 to TRBJ1-1, with 8 positions matching TRBD1. The CDR3 is 15 residues long. Germline CDR1 ENHRY, CDR2 SYGVKD. J gave up 0 bases and V 3 bases, and 3 bases lay outside the gene matches. CDR3 sequence (DNA): TGTGCCATCAGTGACCCGGGACAGGTGAACACTGAAGCTTTCTTT. Residues: CAISDPGQVNTEAFF.

This clonotype was counted many times. This chain links TRBV9 with TRBJ2-6; D gene unclear. Trimming left V 0 bases short and J 0 bases short, with 1 base between. The CDR3 extends over 14 amino acids. Per the germline V gene, CDR1 is SGDLS and CDR2 is YYNGEE. The CDR3 here is CASSVASGANVLTF. The CDR3 region has the DNA TGTGCCAGCAGCGTAGCCTCTGGGGCCAACGTCCTGACTTTC.

The chain links TRBV19 to TRBJ2-5, with 11 nucleotides matching TRBD1. The CDR3 spans 15 residues. The V segment lost 5 bases and the J segment 5 bases; nucleotides outside the gene matches: 7. Germline CDR1 reads LNHDA; CDR2 reads SQIVND (reference sequence). CDR3 sequence: CASSPGTGGRETQYF. The CDR3 DNA reads TGTGCCAGTAGTCCCGGGACAGGGGGACGCGAGACCCAGTACTTC.

In its sample, this clonotype was seen a few times. This chain uses TRBV25-1 with TRBJ2-3; 7 nucleotides match TRBD2. The CDR3 is 16 residues long. Trimming at V came to 1 base and at J to 0 bases, leaving 4 bases not matched to a gene. Germline CDR1 reads MGHDK; CDR2 reads SYGVNS. CDR3 protein: CASSEFLRGSTDTQYF. Written as DNA, the CDR3 is TGTGCCAGCAGTGAATTCTTGCGGGGGAGCACAGATACGCAGTATTTT.

To note about this clonotype: Mismatch with germline at one junction end may stem from a read error. The gene calls are TRBV24-1 and TRBJ1-1; D gene ambiguous. This CDR3 region has 14 residues. Germline loops: CDR1 KGHDR, CDR2 SFDVKD. The CDR3 nucleotides are TGTGCCAGCAGTTTGTTGGGGTTACGATCTGAAGCTTCCTTT. This codes for CASSLLGLRSEASF.

In this sample, this clonotype turned up many times. Its ends do not fully match the called genes, so a read error is possible. The chain links TRBV7-9 to TRBJ1-6; D is perhaps TRBD1 (6 bases). Germline assignment: CDR1 SEHNR and CDR2 FQNEAQ (reference sequence). CDR3 size: 14 residues. The CDR3 is CVSSLGGGNSPLHF. In nucleotides, the CDR3 is TGTGTCAGCAGCTTAGGGGGAGGGAATTCACCCCTCCACTTT.

About this clonotype: The junction departs from the called germline gene at one end, perhaps through a read error. The chain carries TRBV9 and TRBJ2-2; perhaps TRBD2 as D (6 bases). This CDR3 has 15 residues. Germline values: CDR1 SGDLS, CDR2 YYNGEE. The CDR3 protein is CAGSAGLLETGGLFF. In DNA form, the CDR3 reads TGTGCCGGCAGCGCTGGACTGTTGGAGACCGGGGGGCTGTTTTTT.

This chain connects TRBV6-1 to TRBJ1-1; D is perhaps TRBD1 (6 bases). V lost 6 bases and J lost 5, with 22 bases in between. The CDR3 has 16 amino acids. Germline CDR1 and CDR2: MNHNS and SASEGT. CDR3 DNA: TGTGCCAGCAGCCAAGGGGGTAGTAGATTTGGGACTGAAGCTTTCTTT. It is translated as CASSQGGSRFGTEAFF.

Notes on this clonotype: An end of the junction does not agree with germline; a read error may underlie this. CDR3 in DNA: TGTGCCATCAGTGAGCCCCAGGGGGCCTATGGCTGCACCTTC. Its protein is CAISEPQGAYGCTF. This chain joins TRBV10-3 and TRBJ1-2, with TRBD1 matching 8 bases. CDR1 and CDR2 (germline): ENHRY, SYGVKD. The CDR3 is 14 amino acids.

This chain uses TRBV10-3 with TRBJ1-2, with no clear D. CDR1 and CDR2 from the germline V gene are ENHRY and SYGVKD. With 7 bases removed from V and 4 bases from J, the gap between germline ends came to 16 bases. The CDR3 consists of 14 residues. The CDR3 loop is CAIKGRGKGYGYTF. In DNA form, the CDR3 reads TGTGCCATCAAAGGACGGGGAAAAGGCTATGGCTACACCTTC.

The CDR3 sequence: CSVSLQGASNSPLHF. The CDR3 coding sequence is TGCAGTGTTAGTCTCCAGGGGGCGAGTAATTCACCCCTCCACTTT. V is TRBV20-1 and J is TRBJ1-6, with 8 bases that match TRBD1. V shed 7 bases and J 6 bases; nucleotides not matched to a gene: 11. CDR3 size: 15 residues. Germline values: CDR1 DFQATT, CDR2 SNEGSKA (reference sequence).

This clonotype was found many times. The CDR3 loop is CASTPRLAGGVYEQYF. CDR3 coding DNA: TGTGCCAGCACCCCGCGACTAGCGGGGGGCGTTTACGAGCAGTACTTC. The rearrangement joins TRBV27 to TRBJ2-7, with 13 nucleotides matching TRBD2. The CDR3 sequence is 16 residues long. Germline V gene lookup returns CDR1 MNHEY and CDR2 SMNVEV (reference sequence). V lost 7 bases and J lost 4; bases outside the gene matches: 10.

This clonotype was seen a single time. Possible read error: a much larger clone is one base away. The chain has TRBV20-1 and TRBJ2-3; possibly TRBD1 or TRBD2 for D (5 bases each). CDR1 and CDR2 from the germline V gene are DFQATT and SNEGSKA (reference sequence). The V end lost 5 bases, the J end lost 7 bases, and 19 bases lay between the germline ends. The CDR3 consists of 14 residues. CDR3 DNA: TGCAGTGCTGTACAGAGGGCGCAGGGTTATACGCAGTATTTT. It yields the protein CSAVQRAQGYTQYF.

About this clonotype itself: With a much larger clone just one base away, this may be a read error. The chain uses TRBV6-4 and TRBJ2-3; D may be TRBD2 (5 bases). Germline V gene data show CDR1 as MRHNA and CDR2 as SNTAGT. CDR3 length: 13 amino acids. The CDR3: CPSSADFTDTQYF. The CDR3 coding sequence is TGTCCCAGCAGTGCGGACTTTACAGATACGCAGTATTTT.

The chain is built from TRBV2 and TRBJ1-1, with 10 bases lining up with TRBD1. Germline CDR1 and CDR2: SNHLY and FYNNEI. CDR3 length: 14 residues. V was clipped by 6 bases and J by 6 bases; unmatched bases: 7. CDR3 region: CASRYYGTGAEAFF. CDR3 DNA sequence: TGTGCCAGCAGATACTATGGGACAGGGGCTGAAGCTTTCTTT.

The chain carries TRBV7-9 and TRBJ2-5; D gene uncertain. Germline V gene sequence: CDR1 SEHNR, CDR2 FQNEAQ (reference sequence). V dropped 4 bases and J dropped 3 bases, with 9 bases sitting between them. CDR3 length equals 13 residues. CDR3 protein: CASSYALEETQYF. The CDR3 DNA is TGTGCCAGCAGCTACGCTCTGGAAGAGACCCAGTACTTC.